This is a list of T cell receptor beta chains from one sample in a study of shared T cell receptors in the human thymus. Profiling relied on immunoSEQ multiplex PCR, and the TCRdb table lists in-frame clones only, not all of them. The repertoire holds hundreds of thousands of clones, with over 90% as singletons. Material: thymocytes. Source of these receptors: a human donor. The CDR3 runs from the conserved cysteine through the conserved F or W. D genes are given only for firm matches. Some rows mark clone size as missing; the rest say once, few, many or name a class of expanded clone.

CASSFKREKDTQYF	TGTGCCAGCAGTTTCAAGCGGGAGAAGGATACGCAGTATTTT	TRBD2	TRBV28	TRBJ2-3	NA
CASSQARGTRGPGELFF	TGTGCCAGCAGCCAAGCTAGGGGGACTAGAGGGCCCGGGGAGCTGTTTTTT	TRBD2	TRBV4-2	TRBJ2-2	NA
CASSAGTVRPEQFF	TGTGCCAGCAGTGCGGGGACAGTCAGGCCGGAGCAGTTCTTC	TRBD1	TRBV6-4	TRBJ2-1	NA
CASSILAGTSNHEQYF	TGTGCCAGTAGTATTTTAGCGGGTACATCAAACCACGAGCAGTACTTC	TRBD2	TRBV19	TRBJ2-7	NA
CASSLYPGLSTDTQYF	TGTGCCAGCAGTTTATACCCAGGGTTAAGCACAGATACGCAGTATTTT	NA	TRBV27	TRBJ2-3	few
CASSRARGPTEAFF	TGTGCCAGCAGCCGGGCCCGGGGGCCCACTGAAGCTTTCTTT	NA	TRBV27	TRBJ1-1	NA
CASSLVRDRPYEQYF	TGTGCCAGCAGTTTAGTCCGGGACCGTCCCTACGAGCAGTACTTC	NA	TRBV28	TRBJ2-7	NA
CASSSEGRKGYTF	TGTGCCAGCAGCTCAGAGGGGAGGAAGGGCTACACCTTC	NA	TRBV5-5	TRBJ1-2	NA
CASSRPGQEGDGYTF	TGTGCCAGCAGCCGCCCGGGACAGGAAGGAGATGGCTACACCTTC	TRBD1	TRBV11-3	TRBJ1-2	NA
CATPRPGTGFEQYF	TGTGCCACCCCTCGACCCGGGACAGGGTTCGAGCAGTACTTC	TRBD1	TRBV6-1	TRBJ2-7	NA
CASSPLLAGENTDTQYF	TGTGCCAGCAGTCCTCTACTAGCGGGAGAGAACACAGATACGCAGTATTTT	TRBD2	TRBV28	TRBJ2-3	NA
CASSVGMNTEAFF	TGTGCCAGCAGCGTAGGAATGAACACTGAAGCTTTCTTT	NA	TRBV9	TRBJ1-1	NA
CASSFLIFRIMNTEAFF	TGTGCCAGCAGCTTTCTCATCTTCCGTATCATGAACACTGAAGCTTTCTTT	NA	TRBV7-2	TRBJ1-1	NA
CASSFSSGNTIYF	TGTGCCAGCAGCTTCAGCTCTGGAAACACCATATATTTT	NA	TRBV11-2	TRBJ1-3	NA
CASSPRTGGTGNTIYF	TGTGCCAGCAGTCCCCGGACAGGGGGAACTGGAAACACCATATATTTT	TRBD1	TRBV28	TRBJ1-3	NA
CASSEAGRGRRGTEAFF	TGTGCCAGCAGTGAAGCGGGGAGGGGGCGGAGGGGAACTGAAGCTTTCTTT	TRBD1	TRBV6-1	TRBJ1-1	NA
CASGLVPPGELFF	TGTGCTAGTGGTTTGGTACCGCCCGGGGAGCTGTTTTTT	NA	TRBV12-5	TRBJ2-2	NA
CASSFEGPGATMGEQFF	TGTGCCAGCAGCTTCGAAGGGCCAGGGGCTACAATGGGGGAGCAGTTCTTC	NA	TRBV5-6	TRBJ2-1	NA
CASSLSDRSSGNTIYF	TGTGCCAGCAGTTTGTCGGACAGGTCCTCTGGAAACACCATATATTTT	TRBD1	TRBV28	TRBJ1-3	NA
CASSEEAAYEQYF	TGTGCCAGCAGTGAAGAGGCAGCTTACGAGCAGTACTTC	NA	TRBV2	TRBJ2-7	NA
CASRDKGDSYEQYF	TGTGCCAGCAGGGACAAAGGAGACTCCTACGAGCAGTACTTC	NA	TRBV2	TRBJ2-7	NA
CASSSTGHSGNTIYF	TGTGCCAGCAGTTCGACAGGGCACTCTGGAAACACCATATATTTT	TRBD1	TRBV28	TRBJ1-3	NA
CASSWRTSDRGRFLYF	TGTGCCAGCAGCTGGAGAACCTCGGACAGGGGGCGCTTTCTGTACTTC	TRBD1	TRBV7-9	TRBJ2-7	NA
CASSVDEDNEQFF	TGTGCCAGCAGTGTGGACGAGGACAATGAGCAGTTCTTC	NA	TRBV27	TRBJ2-1	NA
CASSWVGSCEQYF	TGTGCCAGCAGCTGGGTGGGCAGCTGCGAGCAGTACTTC	NA	TRBV11-2	TRBJ2-7	NA
CASSLGTGEGNQPQHF	TGCGCCAGCAGCCTAGGGACAGGGGAGGGCAATCAGCCCCAGCATTTT	TRBD1	TRBV5-1	TRBJ1-5	NA
CASSLVASDTQYF	TGTGCCAGCAGCTTAGTGGCCTCAGATACGCAGTATTTT	NA	TRBV11-2	TRBJ2-3	NA
CASSLACVGSYEQYF	TGTGCCAGCAGCTTAGCCTGTGTGGGCAGCTACGAGCAGTACTTC	NA	TRBV7-9	TRBJ2-7	NA
CASSFRGYEQYF	TGTGCCAGCAGTTTTAGAGGCTACGAGCAGTACTTC	NA	TRBV27	TRBJ2-7	NA